The 18 T cell receptor beta chains below come from one sample, sequenced in a study of shared clonotypes between healthy human individuals. TCRdb's copy holds only in-frame clones and misses some; the assay was immunoSEQ multiplex PCR. The table records about 2 million clones, around 96% of them present only once. Naive CD8 cells lacked CD45RO and underwent positive selection for CCR7, leaving out terminally differentiated effector memory CD45RA+ cells. The sequenced sample consisted of naive CD8+ T cells sorted from blood. All receptors derive from a young man in good health.

The V call is TRBV5-5, the J call TRBJ2-7, with a possible D match to TRBD1 (6 bases). Per germline, CDR1 SGHKS and CDR2 YYEKEE (reference sequence). Trimming left V 4 bases short and J 5 bases short, with 19 bases between. The CDR3 spans 15 residues. CDR3 sequence reads: CASSASQGMGNEQYF. CDR3 nucleotide sequence: TGTGCCAGCAGCGCCTCACAGGGAATGGGGAACGAGCAGTACTTC.

This clone was seen a single time. The V gene is TRBV4-3, the J gene TRBJ2-3; D tentatively reads TRBD1 or TRBD2 (5 bases each). Trimming pared 3 bases from V and 4 bases from J, leaving 14 bases between. CDR1 and CDR2 (germline): LGHNA, YSLEER. CDR3 length: 15 residues. CDR3 nucleotide sequence: TGCGCCAGCAGCCAGGTCCGGGACGGTGCAGATACGCAGTATTTT. This codes for CASSQVRDGADTQYF.

Of note for this clone: Other nucleotide sequences from this sample produce the same CDR3. This chain links TRBV27 with TRBJ1-2; TRBD1 is a possible D gene (5 bases). The germline V gene has CDR1 MNHEY and CDR2 SMNVEV (reference sequence). V was pared by 0 bases and J by 6 bases, with 8 bases between. The CDR3 has 13 residues. The CDR3 sequence is CASSLSGEDGYTF. The CDR3 region has the DNA TGTGCCAGCAGTTTATCAGGGGAGGATGGCTACACCTTC.

The rearrangement links TRBV29-1 to TRBJ1-5, with D hard to call. Germline CDR1 SQVTM, CDR2 ANQGSEA. CDR3 length equals 13 residues. Trimming removed 6 bases from V and 2 bases from J, with 11 bases in between. CDR3 DNA sequence: TGCAGCGTCGTTACCGGGGGCAATCAGCCCCAGCATTTT. This codes for CSVVTGGNQPQHF.

The rearrangement joins TRBV11-2 to TRBJ2-7; D may correspond to TRBD1 or TRBD2 (6 bases each). The CDR3 runs to 14 residues. The V end lost 10 bases, the J end lost 2 bases, and 18 bases lay between the germline ends. The germline V gene has CDR1 SGHAT and CDR2 FQNNGV. CDR3 coding DNA: TGTGCCACCGAACTTACAGGGACTCCCTACGAGCAGTACTTC. Protein product: CATELTGTPYEQYF.

The chain combines TRBV7-9 with TRBJ1-2; unclear D gene. Trimming took 1 base from V and 4 from J, leaving 4 bases between them. CDR3 size: 12 residues. Germline V CDR1 and CDR2: SEHNR, FQNEAQ (reference sequence). CDR3 in DNA: TGTGCCAGCAGCTTAGGGTTCTATGGCTACACCTTC. This translates into CASSLGFYGYTF.

The rearrangement uses TRBV30 and TRBJ2-7; D gene unclear. This CDR3 has 14 amino acids. The V and J ends lost 4 bases and 2 bases respectively, with 15 bases between them. Germline CDR1 is GTSNPN and CDR2 is SVGIG (reference sequence). The CDR3 sequence is CAWTPARTAYEQYF. The CDR3 DNA reads as TGTGCCTGGACTCCAGCGAGAACAGCCTACGAGCAGTACTTC.

The gene calls are TRBV28 and TRBJ2-3; D call uncertain. The CDR3 covers 14 residues. V was trimmed by 6 bases and J by 0 bases, leaving 10 bases between them. CDR1 and CDR2 from the germline V gene are MDHEN and SYDVKM. CDR3 sequence: CASSAVPSTDTQYF. As DNA, the CDR3 is TGTGCCAGCAGCGCGGTGCCTAGCACAGATACGCAGTATTTT. The whole variable domain, remainder taken from reference TRBV28 and TRBJ2-3, is DVKVTQSSRYLVKRTGEKVFLECVQDMDHENMFWYRQDPGLGLRLIYFSYDVKMKEKGDIPEGYSVSREKKERFSLILESASTNQTSMYLCASSAVPSTDTQYFGPGTRLTVL.

The chain has TRBV6-5 and TRBJ2-3; TRBD2 matches 8 bases. Per the germline V gene, CDR1 is MNHEY and CDR2 is SVGAGI. The CDR3 loop spans 16 amino acids. Germline trimming cut 0 bases from V and 3 bases from J; bases unmatched to any gene: 5. CDR3 bases: TGTGCCAGCAGTTACTCGGGTCGGGGGGGAACAGATACGCAGTATTTT. Its translation: CASSYSGRGGTDTQYF.

The chain joins TRBV11-2 to TRBJ2-7, with TRBD2 matching over 11 bases. The ends lost 4 bases at V and 4 bases at J; junction bases unmatched: 6. Looked up from germline, CDR1 is SGHAT and CDR2 is FQNNGV. CDR3 length equals 15 residues. The CDR3 loop reads CASSSNIAGGYEQYF. DNA of the CDR3: TGTGCCAGCAGCTCTAATATAGCGGGAGGGTACGAGCAGTACTTC.

The chain uses TRBV30 and TRBJ1-1; D remains ambiguous. The CDR3 covers 13 residues. Germline assignment: CDR1 GTSNPN and CDR2 SVGIG (reference sequence). V was pared by 0 bases and J by 4 bases, with 9 bases between. The CDR3 sequence is CAWSVSGFTEAFF. The CDR3 nucleotides are TGTGCCTGGAGTGTCTCGGGGTTCACTGAAGCTTTCTTT.

On this clone: This may be a read error: a much more frequent sequence differs by one nucleotide. The chain recombines TRBV7-6 with TRBJ2-2; D is unresolved. Per germline, CDR1 SGHVS and CDR2 FNYEAQ. V was trimmed by 5 bases and J by 2 bases, leaving 3 bases between them. The CDR3 runs to 12 residues. The chain's CDR3 is CASSDNTGELFF. CDR3 DNA sequence: TGTGCCAGCAGCGATAACACCGGGGAGCTGTTTTTT. Using reference TRBV7-6 and TRBJ2-2 for the parts outside the CDR3, the full variable domain is GAGVSQSPRYKVTKRGQDVALRCDPISGHVSLYWYRQALGQGPEFLTYFNYEAQQDKSGLPNDRFSAERPEGSISTLTIQRTEQRDSAMYRCASSDNTGELFFGEGSRLTVL.

Regarding this clone: Additional DNA sequences in this sample encode the identical CDR3. The V gene is TRBV4-1, the J gene TRBJ1-2, with 11 bases aligning to TRBD1. Germline CDR1 is MGHRA and CDR2 is YSYEKL. This CDR3 is built from 15 residues. The junction had 4 bases not matched to a gene; V was cut back by 3 bases and J by 4 bases. This CDR3 reads CASSQRTGGVYGYTF. The CDR3 DNA reads TGCGCCAGCAGCCAGAGGACAGGGGGCGTCTATGGCTACACCTTC.

This clone showed up just once. This chain joins TRBV9 and TRBJ2-3; D is possibly TRBD2 (6 bases). CDR1 and CDR2 (germline): SGDLS, YYNGEE. CDR3 length equals 15 residues. With 4 bases removed from V and 6 bases from J, the gap between germline ends came to 18 bases. CDR3 DNA: TGTGCCAGCAGCCCGTGGGGGGATCTCATGGATACGCAGTATTTT. This encodes CASSPWGDLMDTQYF.

The chain has TRBV5-1 and TRBJ1-3; D is unresolved. V was shortened by 1 base and J by 0 bases, with 5 bases between the two germline ends. The CDR3 is made up of 14 amino acids. Germline V gives CDR1 SGHRS, CDR2 YFSETQ. The CDR3 DNA reads TGCGCCAGCAGCTTGTGGAGCTCTGGAAACACCATATATTTT. This sequence encodes CASSLWSSGNTIYF.

The chain couples TRBV7-6 to TRBJ2-7; D may match TRBD1 or TRBD2 (5 bases each). Germline values: CDR1 SGHVS, CDR2 FNYEAQ. V dropped 5 bases and J dropped 6 bases, with 23 bases sitting between them. This CDR3 contains 16 residues. The CDR3 DNA reads TGTGCCAGCAGCCAAACCGAGGGGCTGGGTTGGGGCGAGCAGTACTTC. Translated, it gives CASSQTEGLGWGEQYF.

This chain uses TRBV7-9 with TRBJ1-1, with TRBD1 identical over 8 bases. V gave up 2 bases and J gave up 5 bases; unmatched junction bases: 4. Germline V gene data show CDR1 as SEHNR and CDR2 as FQNEAQ (reference sequence). This CDR3 comprises 14 residues. Here the CDR3 reads CASSLIRGRTEAFF. The CDR3 nucleotides are TGTGCCAGCAGCTTAATCAGGGGGCGTACTGAAGCTTTCTTT.

The CDR3 loop is CASSERRASNTEAFF. The CDR3 DNA reads as TGTGCCAGCAGTGAAAGAAGGGCCTCTAACACTGAAGCTTTCTTT. This chain joins TRBV2 and TRBJ1-1; D gene ambiguous. The CDR3 is 15 amino acids. Germline CDR1 is SNHLY and CDR2 is FYNNEI. Trimming removed 2 bases at V and 2 bases at J, with 12 bases between.